The 2 T cell receptor beta chains below come from one sample, sequenced in a study of cytomegalovirus exposure and HLA in healthy donors. In the PCR, 60 Vbeta and 13 Jbeta primers were used. Measured with immunoSEQ multiplex PCR; TCRdb has only the in-frame clones, and not every one. The repertoire consists of fewer than 200,000 clones, with about 85% occurring once and the leading ten covering around 0.98%. The source material was PBMCs. These TCRs come from a boy aged 2 to 10 in good health and CMV-seronegative.

This clone was seen a single time. This chain connects TRBV11-2 to TRBJ2-5; D possibly corresponds to TRBD2 (5 bases). Trimming took off 1 base at V and 5 bases at J, with 8 bases between the two ends. Germline V gives CDR1 SGHAT, CDR2 FQNNGV. CDR3 length: 13 amino acids. The CDR3: CASSLGGQETQYF. DNA of the CDR3: TGTGCCAGCAGCTTAGGAGGGCAGGAGACCCAGTACTTC.

The rearrangement uses TRBV7-2 and TRBJ2-1; 9 bases line up with TRBD2. The germline V gene encodes CDR1 SGHTA and CDR2 FQGNSA. Trimming took 5 bases from V and 0 from J; bases not matched to a gene: 5. The CDR3 loop spans 16 amino acids. The CDR3 here is CASSEHSGSSYNEQFF. CDR3 bases: TGTGCCAGCAGCGAACATAGCGGGAGCTCCTACAATGAGCAGTTCTTC.